One and the same sample provided the 16 T cell receptor beta chains below, sequenced in a study of T-cell reconstitution after alpha-beta-depleted transplantation in children. Unique molecular identifiers were incorporated into the prepared TCRbeta library. TCRdb re-called the PCR reads through MiXCR, storing one row per CDR3 protein. The table lists 450,000 to 700,000 distinct CDR3 sequences, over 25% of them singletons. The sequences come from PBMCs, collected before TCRalphabeta/CD19-depleted stem cell transplant. All receptors come from a boy in the first two years of life with Wiskott-Aldrich syndrome, due to receive a stem cell transplant.

This clonotype was detected a few times. The chain has TRBV3-1 and TRBJ2-3; D unclear. V was shortened by 3 bases and J by 2 bases, with 3 bases between the two germline ends. The CDR3 covers 12 residues. The V gene's germline CDR1 is LGHDT and CDR2 YNNKEL (reference sequence). This chain's CDR3 is CASSHPTDTQYF. CDR3 DNA sequence: TGTGCCAGCAGCCATCCCACAGATACGCAGTATTTT.

This rearrangement joins TRBV20-1 to TRBJ2-4, with 8 bases identical to TRBD2. After removal of 0 bases from V and 8 bases from J, the junction contained 6 bases not matched to a gene. Germline CDR1 and CDR2: DFQATT and SNEGSKA (reference sequence). CDR3 size: 14 residues. In DNA, the CDR3 is TGCAGTGCTAGAGACACCGGGACTAGTCACATTCAGTACTTC. Translation: CSARDTGTSHIQYF.

This clonotype turned up a few times. The chain is built from TRBV5-1 and TRBJ2-7, with 8 bases that match TRBD2. Germline V gene data show CDR1 as SGHRS and CDR2 as YFSETQ. CDR3 length equals 15 residues. Losses at the gene ends were 3 bases for V and 1 base for J; bases not matched to a gene: 6. CDR3 in DNA: TGCGCCAGCAGCTCAAGCGGGAGCCTGTCCTACGAGCAGTACTTC. Translated, it gives CASSSSGSLSYEQYF.

This clonotype was detected once. Relative to the germline gene, one junction end is altered; a read error may explain this. The chain links TRBV20-1 to TRBJ2-4; 10 bases match TRBD2. This CDR3 is built from 18 residues. Per germline, CDR1 DFQATT and CDR2 SNEGSKA (reference sequence). CDR3 loop: CCARPPSGSILAKNIQYF. Here the CDR3 DNA reads TGCTGTGCTAGACCGCCTAGCGGGAGCATCCTAGCCAAAAACATTCAGTACTTC.

This chain connects TRBV12-1 to TRBJ1-5; the table names TRBD1, a call not compared with the DNA. TRBV12-1 is listed as a pseudogene. The CDR3 has 16 residues. Here the CDR3 reads CASSFVGGYSNQPQHF. CDR3 nucleotides: TGTGCCAGCAGCTTTGTCGGGGGTTATAGCAATCAGCCCCAGCATTTT.

The chain is built from TRBV4-2 and TRBJ2-6; D perhaps matches TRBD1 (5 bases). CDR1 and CDR2 from the germline V gene are LGHNA and YNFKEQ. The CDR3 is made up of 20 amino acids. V shed 0 bases and J shed 0 bases, with 18 bases lying between them. The CDR3 loop is CASSQDLWQGFRSGANVLTF. Here the CDR3 DNA reads TGTGCCAGCAGCCAAGATCTGTGGCAGGGTTTCCGCTCTGGGGCCAACGTCCTGACTTTC.

The chain carries TRBV10-2 and TRBJ2-7; 10 nucleotides match TRBD2. Germline V gene sequence: CDR1 WSHSY, CDR2 SAAADI. CDR3 length: 14 residues. The trim removed 7 bases at V and 1 base at J, leaving 4 bases unmatched. The CDR3 region has the DNA TGCGCCAGCAAAAGGACTAGCGGATCCTACGAGCAGTACTTC. Translation: CASKRTSGSYEQYF.

This clonotype was detected only once. J is TRBJ2-1 and V is TRBV28, with D possibly TRBD2 on 6 matching bases. The CDR3 runs 14 residues. V was trimmed by 6 bases and J by 4 bases, leaving 13 bases between them. Germline assignment: CDR1 MDHEN and CDR2 SYDVKM. This chain's CDR3 is CASRNQGLYNEQFF. The CDR3 bases are TGTGCCAGCAGAAATCAGGGACTTTACAATGAGCAGTTCTTC.

V gene TRBV10-3 combines with J gene TRBJ1-5; 9 bases are shared with TRBD1. Germline V CDR1 and CDR2: ENHRY, SYGVKD. The CDR3 extends over 13 amino acids. V dropped 6 bases and J dropped 5; count of bases not matched to a gene: 2. The CDR3 sequence: CAISRQGDQPQHF. CDR3 nucleotides: TGTGCCATCAGCCGACAGGGGGATCAGCCCCAGCATTTT.

V and J are TRBV7-7 and TRBJ2-2; D unresolved. The CDR3 spans 14 residues. Germline CDR1 is SSHAT and CDR2 is FNYEAQ (reference sequence). Trimming stripped 2 bases from V and 6 bases from J, with 10 bases between. The CDR3 loop reads CASSLRIAAGELFF. The CDR3 DNA is TGTGCCAGCAGCTTACGGATTGCGGCCGGGGAGCTGTTTTTT.

V gene TRBV28 combines with J gene TRBJ2-1, with TRBD2 matching 7 bases. V dropped 9 bases and J dropped 3; count of bases not matched to a gene: 8. Germline V lookup: CDR1 MDHEN, CDR2 SYDVKM. The CDR3 length is 14 residues. CDR3 DNA: TGTGCCAGTTATAGCGGGTCACTCTACAATGAGCAGTTCTTC. Protein: CASYSGSLYNEQFF.

This clonotype appeared a few times. The genes are TRBV4-1 and TRBJ2-1; TRBD1 might be the D (5 bases). Germline CDR1 reads MGHRA; CDR2 reads YSYEKL. Trimming left V 0 bases short and J 0 bases short, with 12 bases between. There are 17 residues in the CDR3. CDR3 sequence reads: CASSQEAGSISYNEQFF. Written as DNA, the CDR3 is TGCGCCAGCAGCCAAGAGGCAGGGTCTATCTCCTACAATGAGCAGTTCTTC.

This chain connects TRBV29-1 to TRBJ1-3; no firm D call. The V end lost 5 bases, the J end lost 0 bases, and 11 bases lay between the germline ends. Germline CDR1 SQVTM, CDR2 ANQGSEA. This CDR3 region has 14 residues. Written as DNA, the CDR3 is TGCAGCGTTCTCGACACCGACTCTGGAAACACCATATATTTT. Amino acids: CSVLDTDSGNTIYF.

This clonotype was counted only a few times. This chain links TRBV28 with TRBJ1-2; D gene uncertain. The CDR3 is made up of 14 amino acids. V shed 4 bases and J shed 5 bases, with 14 bases lying between them. Germline V gives CDR1 MDHEN, CDR2 SYDVKM. This CDR3 is CASSSPAELYGYTF. The CDR3 DNA reads TGTGCCAGCAGTTCTCCAGCGGAATTATATGGCTACACCTTC.

The gene calls are TRBV20-1 and TRBJ1-2, with TRBD1 matching 9 bases. This CDR3 is built from 14 residues. Germline V CDR1 and CDR2: DFQATT, SNEGSKA (reference sequence). The V gene end was trimmed by 3 bases and the J gene end by 4 bases; junction bases not matched to a gene: 6. The chain's CDR3 is CSASKGTGPYGYTF. The CDR3 DNA reads as TGCAGTGCTAGTAAAGGGACAGGGCCCTATGGCTACACCTTC.

This sequence joins TRBV2 and TRBJ2-1; D is uncertain. CDR1 and CDR2 (germline): SNHLY, FYNNEI. V was trimmed by 4 bases and J by 6 bases, leaving 10 bases between them. The CDR3 length is 13 residues. CDR3 amino acids: CASSVRVGNEQFF. CDR3 nucleotide sequence: TGTGCCAGCAGTGTAAGAGTAGGCAATGAGCAGTTCTTC.